This T cell receptor (beta chain) was sequenced during a study of CD8 T cells in Susac syndrome. cDNA came from about 0.46 to 1 ug RNA primed by random hexamers. The amplification used immunoSEQ multiplex PCR on TCR beta CDR3; it spanned 54 Vbeta and 13 Jbeta. TCRdb called the immunoSEQ multiplex PCR reads again in MiXCR, with one record for every CDR3 protein. This table holds roughly 150,000 distinct CDR3 sequences, nearly 97% found once. Sequenced: CD8+ T cells from PBMCs. The TCR originated in a human donor with multiple sclerosis.

CDR3 sequence (DNA): TGTGCCACCAGCTCCCGCCTCGTCACAGATACGCAGTATTTT. Translation gives CATSSRLVTDTQYF. J is TRBJ2-3 and V is TRBV15; D remains ambiguous. The CDR3 extends over 14 amino acids. V was trimmed by 5 bases and J by 2 bases, leaving 11 bases between them. In germline, CDR1 is LNHNV, CDR2 YYDKDF (reference sequence).